This TCR beta chain comes out of a study of T cell responses to AZD1222 COVID-19 vaccine. TCRdb keeps only in-frame clones here, not all; method: immunoSEQ multiplex PCR. The sample shows around 100,000 clones, around 84% of them seen only once. On this clone: Antigen unknown.

Study-wide results and limits: No day 14 peak samples; only post-peak repertoires were characterized.

The sequencing here drew on peripheral blood, taken 28 days after the second AZD1222 dose. The clonotype was recovered from an adult who received the AZD1222 COVID-19 vaccine.

The CDR3 loop is CASSKGTSGAFNEQFF. The CDR3 coding sequence is TGCGCCAGCAGCAAAGGGACTAGCGGGGCATTCAATGAGCAGTTCTTC. The J gene is TRBJ2-1, the V gene TRBV5-1, with 13 bases aligning to TRBD2. The CDR3 is 16 residues long. Germline lookup yields CDR1 SGHRS and CDR2 YFSETQ. Trimming at V came to 4 bases and at J to 6 bases, leaving 7 bases not matched to a gene. Using reference TRBV5-1 and TRBJ2-1 for the parts outside the CDR3, the full variable domain is KAGVTQTPRYLIKTRGQQVTLSCSPISGHRSVSWYQQTPGQGLQFLFEYFSETQRNKGNFPGRFSGRQFSNSRSEMNVSTLELGDSALYLCASSKGTSGAFNEQFFGPGTRLTVL.